This is a list of T cell receptor beta chains from one sample in a study of cytomegalovirus exposure and HLA in healthy donors. Data came from immunoSEQ multiplex PCR; TCRdb stores just in-frame clones and leaves some out. The sample carries about 120,000 clones, around 81% recorded once. Sequenced input: PBMCs. The source is a woman in her thirties or forties in good health and CMV-seronegative. Both conserved end residues are part of each CDR3. The D gene is left open where the match is weak. Clone size is stated in some rows and not others, as once, few, many or a class when expanded.

TRBV28	TRBD2	NA	TRBJ2-7	CASRLGGGFGDYEQYF	TGTGCCAGCAGGCTAGGCGGGGGATTTGGGGACTACGAGCAGTACTTC
TRBV18	NA	NA	TRBJ1-2	CASSPEQDYGYPF	TGTGCCAGCTCACCTGAACAGGACTATGGCTACCCCTTC
TRBV28	TRBD1	once	TRBJ1-2	CASSLATGTDGYTF	TGTGCCAGCAGTTTAGCGACAGGGACGGACGGCTACACCTTC
TRBV5-1	NA	once	TRBJ1-2	CASSSYRDTSNYGYTF	TGCGCCAGCAGCTCGTACCGGGACACCTCTAACTATGGCTACACCTTC
TRBV5-8	NA	once	TRBJ1-5	CASSLLPGNQPQHF	TGTGCCAGCAGCTTGTTACCAGGGAATCAGCCCCAGCATTTT
TRBV4-3	TRBD2	NA	TRBJ2-4	CASSQEASGRENIQYF	TGCGCCAGCAGCCAAGAGGCTAGCGGGAGGGAGAACATTCAGTACTTC
TRBV7-9	NA	NA	TRBJ2-2	CASGRPGELFF	TGTGCCAGCGGGAGGCCCGGGGAGCTGTTTTTT
TRBV15	NA	NA	TRBJ2-1	CASRDGSSYNEQFF	TGTGCCAGCAGAGACGGGAGCTCCTACAATGAGCAGTTCTTC
TRBV6-5	TRBD1	NA	TRBJ2-4	CASSSRQGAKNIQYF	TGTGCCAGCAGTTCACGACAGGGGGCCAAAAACATTCAGTACTTC
TRBV5-1	NA	few	TRBJ2-1	CASSLLTSTEQFF	TGCGCCAGCAGCTTGTTAACTAGCACTGAGCAGTTCTTC
TRBV6-5	NA	NA	TRBJ2-5	CGVGAGETQYF	TGTGGCGTCGGCGCCGGGGAGACCCAGTACTTC
TRBV28	TRBD2	NA	TRBJ2-5	CASSGRRETQYF	TGTGCCAGCAGCGGGAGGCGAGAGACCCAGTACTTC
TRBV11-2	NA	NA	TRBJ2-5	CASSQIREKETQYF	TGTGCCAGCAGCCAGATACGGGAGAAAGAGACCCAGTACTTC
TRBV5-6	NA	NA	TRBJ2-3	CASSLEGVRIDTQYF	TGTGCCAGCAGCTTGGAAGGGGTTCGGATAGATACGCAGTATTTT
TRBV7-9	NA	NA	TRBJ1-1	CASSLEGVSTEAFF	TGTGCCAGCAGCTTAGAGGGGGTTTCCACTGAAGCTTTCTTT
TRBV6-1	TRBD2	NA	TRBJ2-2	CASSERAWRGAPTGELFF	TGTGCCAGCAGTGAACGGGCCTGGCGGGGGGCGCCCACCGGGGAGCTGTTTTTT
TRBV30	NA	NA	TRBJ1-4	CAWIRAGKTNEKLFF	TGTGCCTGGATCCGGGCCGGGAAGACTAATGAAAAACTGTTTTTT
TRBV6-5	NA	NA	TRBJ1-5	CASSYSDRTQQPQHF	TGTGCCAGCAGTTACTCAGACAGGACCCAGCAGCCCCAGCATTTT
TRBV19	NA	NA	TRBJ2-7	CASSMGGGIYEQYF	TGTGCCAGTAGTATGGGCGGCGGGATCTACGAGCAGTACTTC
TRBV6-6	NA	once	TRBJ2-3	CATVVLDTQYF	TGTGCCACCGTCGTACTGGATACGCAGTATTTT
TRBV7-7	TRBD1	NA	TRBJ2-3	CASSRTGGTDTQYF	TGTGCCAGCAGCCGGACAGGGGGGACAGATACGCAGTATTTT
TRBV5-4	NA	NA	TRBJ2-7	CASSRLGAYEQYF	TGTGCCAGCAGCCGATTGGGGGCGTACGAGCAGTACTTC